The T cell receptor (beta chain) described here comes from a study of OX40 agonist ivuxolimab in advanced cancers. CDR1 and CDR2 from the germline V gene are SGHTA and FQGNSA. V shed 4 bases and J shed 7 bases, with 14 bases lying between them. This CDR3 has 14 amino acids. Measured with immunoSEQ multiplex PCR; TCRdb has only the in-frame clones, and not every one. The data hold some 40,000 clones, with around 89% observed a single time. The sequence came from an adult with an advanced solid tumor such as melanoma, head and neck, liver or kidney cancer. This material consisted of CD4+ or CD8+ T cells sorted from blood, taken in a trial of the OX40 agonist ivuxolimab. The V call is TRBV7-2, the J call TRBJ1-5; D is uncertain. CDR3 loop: CASSSGSRGQPQHF. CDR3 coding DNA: TGTGCCAGCAGCTCCGGGAGCCGAGGGCAGCCCCAGCATTTT.